The T cell receptor beta chain under discussion was sequenced for a study of graft-versus-host responses after intestinal transplantation. The length of the CDR3 is 17 residues. CDR1 MGHRA and CDR2 YSYEKL come from the germline V gene. The ends were cut back, 0 bases at V and 3 bases at J, with 14 bases in the middle. Clones were read by immunoSEQ multiplex PCR, and TCRdb kept only the in-frame ones, dropping some. The sample includes tens of thousands of clones, 90% to 95% of them seen just once. V is TRBV4-1 and J is TRBJ2-2; perhaps TRBD2 as D (6 bases). This sequence originates from a human patient who received an intestinal transplant, so some T cells may come from the graft donor. Specimen: PBMCs, collected 16 days after intestinal transplant. CDR3 nucleotides: TGCGCCAGCAGCCAAGATTGGGGACTTCTTTACACCGGGGAGCTGTTTTTT. Translation gives CASSQDWGLLYTGELFF.